Listed below are T cell receptor beta chains from one sample, sequenced in a study of shared clonotypes between healthy human individuals. Data came from immunoSEQ multiplex PCR; TCRdb stores just in-frame clones and leaves some out. The data hold some 680,000 clones, with approximately 73% observed a single time. The sample taken for sequencing was memory CD4+ T cells sorted from blood. These receptors came from a woman in her 30s in good health. The conserved cysteine and the conserved F or W are not part of the CDR3 here.

j_call v_call cdr3_aa
TRBJ2-1 TRBV9 ASSVGSGGYNEQF
TRBJ2-1 TRBV20-1 SRRSYNEQF
TRBJ1-1 TRBV6-1 ASSPRGNTEAF
TRBJ1-3 TRBV6-1 ASGGDRVVNTIY
TRBJ1-2 TRBV20-1 SASQHGYT
TRBJ2-5 TRBV6-6 ASSYPASETQY
TRBJ2-3 TRBV7-2 ASSLVGTGFADTQY
TRBJ2-7 TRBV2 ASSERGSEKHEQY
TRBJ1-1 TRBV28 ASSPTGQGDTEAF
TRBJ1-4 TRBV28 ASSSPGSNEKLF
TRBJ2-7 TRBV6-5 ASSNSGRARAQY
TRBJ1-1 TRBV20-1 SARGTEAF
TRBJ2-7 TRBV28 ASRNRDIYEQY
TRBJ2-7 TRBV27 ASSSRPSYEQY
TRBJ2-2 TRBV5-1 ASSLEGVSGELF
TRBJ2-7 TRBV7-2 ASSLGSRSHEQY
TRBJ2-7 TRBV4-1 ASSLGWQRTSYEQY
TRBJ2-5 TRBV7-2 ASSLDSGEETQY
TRBJ2-7 TRBV7-6 ASSLSETEQY
TRBJ1-3 TRBV7-6 ASSPRGSASGNTIY
TRBJ1-5 TRBV7-9 ASSLSRDQPQH
TRBJ2-7 TRBV27 ASSSTLGGEQY
TRBJ1-3 TRBV28 ASSFMGLLSGNTIY
TRBJ2-2 TRBV30 AWSVFWANTGELF
TRBJ1-3 TRBV6-5 ASSYSSSGNTIY
TRBJ2-7 TRBV18 ASSPKGANAYEQY
TRBJ2-5 TRBV7-9 ASSLASGTSGGETQY
TRBJ2-7 TRBV28 ASSKTFGNYEQY
TRBJ2-7 TRBV5-1 ASSLPGQVRSSYEQY
TRBJ2-3 TRBV4-1 ASSRTQGSGDTQY
TRBJ2-1 TRBV5-8 ASSLLHSSDSYNEQF
TRBJ2-7 TRBV28 ATNEGPYEQY
TRBJ1-1 TRBV19 ASSMGRLNTEAF
TRBJ1-2 TRBV4-1 ASSQEGGGAASYGYT
TRBJ1-5 TRBV19 ASSPTGSNQPQH
TRBJ1-5 TRBV11-3 ASTGGQYDQPQH
TRBJ1-1 TRBV9 ASRTGTGGGSTEAF
TRBJ2-1 TRBV28 ASSLQGLAGGGEQF
TRBJ1-3 TRBV19 ASSIGQSSGNTIY
TRBJ2-7 TRBV5-8 ASSNYNSYEQY
TRBJ2-2 TRBV28 ASSLLGDGELF
TRBJ2-3 TRBV6-4 ASSDSGQGGDTQY
TRBJ2-7 TRBV5-6 ASRQGTGGSEQY
TRBJ2-2 TRBV2 ASDWTSGSTGELF
TRBJ1-5 TRBV10-2 ASSESHYNQPQH
TRBJ2-2 TRBV7-9 ASSPTGELF
TRBJ2-3 TRBV11-2 ASSLDLLSGVTQY